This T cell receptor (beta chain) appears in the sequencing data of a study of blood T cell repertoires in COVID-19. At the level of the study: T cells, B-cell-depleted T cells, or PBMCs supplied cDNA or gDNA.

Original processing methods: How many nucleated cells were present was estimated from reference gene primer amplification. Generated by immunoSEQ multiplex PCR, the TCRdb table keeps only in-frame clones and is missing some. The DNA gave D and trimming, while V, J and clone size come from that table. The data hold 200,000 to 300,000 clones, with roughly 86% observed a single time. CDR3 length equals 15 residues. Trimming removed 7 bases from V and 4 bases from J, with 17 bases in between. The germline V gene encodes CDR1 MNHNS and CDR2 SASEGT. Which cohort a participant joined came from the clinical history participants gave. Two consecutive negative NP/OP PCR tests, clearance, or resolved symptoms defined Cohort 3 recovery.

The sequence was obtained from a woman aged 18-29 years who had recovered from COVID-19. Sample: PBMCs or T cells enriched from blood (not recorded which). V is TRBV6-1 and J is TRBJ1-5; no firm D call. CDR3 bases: TGTGCCAGCACCCCTGGGCAGTTGATTAATCAGCCCCAGCATTTT. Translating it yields CASTPGQLINQPQHF.